This entry lists 18 T cell receptor beta chains sequenced from one sample in a study of metastatic and nonmetastatic thyroid tumors. Each patient came to thyroid surgery without any prior treatment (of any kind). With MiXCR, TCRdb reprocessed the PCR reads. The sample carries around 70,000 clones, roughly a sixth recorded once. Sequencing used blood. These receptors came from a female donor with papillary thyroid cancer or a benign thyroid nodule (not recorded which). Some clones in this sample may be carry-over from other donors' samples.

This clone was recorded many times. V gene TRBV13 combines with J gene TRBJ2-7; D not certain. CDR3 length: 12 amino acids. The V end lost 4 bases, the J end lost 0 bases, and 4 bases lay between the germline ends. From germline, CDR1 is PRHDT and CDR2 FYEKMQ (reference sequence). The CDR3 sequence: CASSSGSYEQYF. Here the CDR3 DNA reads TGTGCCAGCAGCTCCGGCTCCTACGAGCAGTACTTC.

The sample holds many counts of this clone. The chain recombines TRBV10-3 with TRBJ2-1, with 11 bases aligning to TRBD2. V gave up 3 bases and J gave up 7 bases; unmatched junction bases: 8. Germline-derived CDR1 and CDR2 are ENHRY and SYGVKD. The length of the CDR3 is 16 residues. CDR3 sequence (DNA): TGTGCCATCAGTGATATAAGGCTAGCGGGAGGTAATGAGCAGTTCTTC. Amino acid sequence: CAISDIRLAGGNEQFF.

At least ten counts were recorded for this clone. The chain is built from TRBV25-1 and TRBJ2-1; a weak D match, TRBD2 (5 bases). The CDR3 covers 13 residues. V was clipped by 6 bases and J by 7 bases, with 13 bases between them. Germline V gene sequence: CDR1 MGHDK, CDR2 SYGVNS. The CDR3 coding sequence is TGTGCCAGCAGCCCCCCCGGGGAAAATGAGCAGTTCTTC. Encoded protein: CASSPPGENEQFF. The variable domain in full, with the rest retrieved from reference TRBV25-1 and TRBJ2-1, is EADIYQTPRYLVIGTGKKITLECSQTMGHDKMYWYQQDPGMELHLIHYSYGVNSTEKGDLSSESTVSRIRTEHFPLTLESARPSHTSQYLCASSPPGENEQFFGPGTRLTVL.

This clone occurred many times. The chain employs TRBV7-9 and TRBJ1-2; 9 nucleotides agree with TRBD1. The junction had 2 bases not matched to a gene; V was cut back by 1 base and J by 2 bases. The CDR3 length is 15 residues. Germline V lookup: CDR1 SEHNR, CDR2 FQNEAQ (reference sequence). CDR3 protein: CASSLGGTGNYGYTF. In nucleotides, the CDR3 is TGTGCCAGCAGCTTAGGAGGGACAGGGAACTATGGCTACACCTTC.

This clone occurred many times. The V gene is TRBV12-3 or TRBV12-4, the J gene TRBJ2-1; TRBD2 aligns across 7 bases. J was trimmed by 7 bases and V by 8 bases; bases with no gene match: 11. CDR3 size: 14 residues. CDR3 nucleotide sequence: TGTGCCAGCTCCTCCGGGGAGGGCTTTAATGAGCAGTTCTTC. Protein product: CASSSGEGFNEQFF.

The chain is built from TRBV18 and TRBJ2-5, with no clear D. This CDR3 has 14 amino acids. V was pared by 2 bases and J by 5 bases, with 12 bases between. Germline CDR1 is KGHSH and CDR2 is LQKENI. CDR3 nucleotide sequence: TGTGCCAGCTCACCAACCGGCGGTGGGGAGACCCAGTACTTC. The encoded protein is CASSPTGGGETQYF.

This clone was recorded a few times. Germline is not matched at one junction end, which may reflect a read error. The chain combines TRBV12-3 or TRBV12-4 with TRBJ2-6; D gene unclear. The CDR3 consists of 17 residues. In nucleotides, the CDR3 is TGTGCCAGCAGGTCCTCCACCGGGCGGCCTGGGGACAACGTCCTGACTTTC. The encoded protein is CASRSSTGRPGDNVLTF.

The chain is built from TRBV9 and TRBJ2-5; 8 bases align to TRBD1. Trimming cost V 0 bases and J 2 bases; bases outside gene matches: 3. Germline V gene lookup returns CDR1 SGDLS and CDR2 YYNGEE. The CDR3 has 15 residues. The CDR3 region is CASSVGTGRQETQYF. CDR3 sequence (DNA): TGTGCCAGCAGCGTAGGGACAGGGCGTCAAGAGACCCAGTACTTC.

This clone was detected many times. The chain links TRBV12-3 or TRBV12-4 to TRBJ1-1, with D perhaps matching TRBD1 (5 bases). The CDR3 loop spans 14 amino acids. Trimming pared 3 bases from V and 1 base from J, leaving 9 bases between. This CDR3 is CASSFGHTNTEAFF. The CDR3 DNA follows: TGTGCCAGCAGTTTTGGACATACGAACACTGAAGCTTTCTTT.

The chain uses TRBV6-4 and TRBJ2-5; TRBD2 matches 12 bases. The germline V gene has CDR1 MRHNA and CDR2 SNTAGT. This CDR3 has 15 residues. The ends lost 6 bases at V and 2 bases at J; junction bases unmatched: 4. The CDR3 is CASSRLAGAQETQYF. The CDR3 DNA reads as TGTGCCAGCAGCCGACTAGCGGGAGCTCAAGAGACCCAGTACTTC.

This clone occurred many times. This chain connects TRBV29-1 to TRBJ2-3; D might be TRBD2 (7 bases). The CDR3 has 15 residues. The germline gives CDR1 SQVTM, CDR2 ANQGSEA. The V and J ends lost 7 bases and 0 bases respectively, with 17 bases between them. The CDR3 loop is CSAQRGGASTDTQYF. DNA for the CDR3: TGCAGCGCCCAAAGGGGGGGTGCTAGCACAGATACGCAGTATTTT.

This clone was observed a handful of times. Relative to the germline gene, one junction end is altered; a read error may explain this. The chain links TRBV6-1 to TRBJ1-2, with 7 positions matching TRBD1. Germline CDR1 and CDR2: MNHNS and SASEGT. CDR3 size: 15 residues. The CDR3 bases are TGTGCCAGCAGTGAGGACAGGCCCCGGGACTATGGCTACACATTC. It encodes CASSEDRPRDYGYTF.

The sample holds many counts of this clone. The gene calls are TRBV4-1 and TRBJ1-2; D may be TRBD1 (6 bases). Trimming removed 3 bases from V and 0 bases from J, with 14 bases in between. The CDR3 consists of 16 residues. Germline V gene lookup returns CDR1 MGHRA and CDR2 YSYEKL. The CDR3 DNA sequence: TGCGCCAGCAGCCATCCGCGTACAGGGCCTAACTATGGCTACACCTTC. Encoded protein: CASSHPRTGPNYGYTF.

This clone was counted ten times or more. The rearrangement joins TRBV3-1 to TRBJ2-5; 8 positions agree with TRBD1. J lost 0 bases, V lost 3 bases, and 6 bases had no gene match. CDR3 length equals 16 residues. Per germline, CDR1 LGHDT and CDR2 YNNKEL (reference sequence). As DNA, the CDR3 is TGTGCCAGCAGCCACCCGACAGGGGCCTACCAAGAGACCCAGTACTTC. It translates to CASSHPTGAYQETQYF.

This clone was counted at least ten times. The chain couples TRBV5-6 to TRBJ1-6; tentative D call: TRBD1 (6 bases). The CDR3 sequence is 14 residues long. Trimming removed 2 bases from V and 7 bases from J, with 10 bases in between. In germline, CDR1 is SGHDT, CDR2 YYEEEE. For the CDR3, the DNA is TGTGCCAGCAGCTTTTCGGGGGCAAATTCACCCCTCCACTTT. It translates to CASSFSGANSPLHF.

The chain recombines TRBV20-1 with TRBJ2-3, with 12 nucleotides matching TRBD2. This CDR3 region has 14 residues. Germline V gives CDR1 DFQATT, CDR2 SNEGSKA (reference sequence). V gave up 4 bases and J gave up 6 bases; unmatched junction bases: 5. Here the CDR3 reads CSATGLAGWDTQYF. CDR3 DNA: TGCAGTGCTACGGGACTAGCGGGTTGGGATACGCAGTATTTT.

In DNA, the CDR3 is TGTGCCAGCAGCCAATCGGGACAGGGCGCTGAAGCTTTCTTT. It is translated as CASSQSGQGAEAFF. This rearrangement joins TRBV3-1 to TRBJ1-1; 9 nucleotides agree with TRBD1. The germline V gene has CDR1 LGHDT and CDR2 YNNKEL (reference sequence). The CDR3 sequence is 14 residues long. V dropped 2 bases and J dropped 6; count of bases not matched to a gene: 4.

This clone appeared many times. The chain employs TRBV28 and TRBJ1-5; TRBD1 is a possible D gene (6 bases). Germline CDR1 and CDR2: MDHEN and SYDVKM. CDR3 size: 15 residues. V was trimmed by 6 bases and J by 9 bases, leaving 21 bases between them. The CDR3 loop reads CASRDELTGFRPQHF. Here the CDR3 DNA reads TGTGCCAGCAGAGACGAACTTACAGGGTTTAGGCCCCAGCATTTT.